This T cell receptor beta chain was sequenced in a study of CD8 T cells in Susac syndrome. The V end lost 5 bases, the J end lost 0 bases, and 11 bases lay between the germline ends. This CDR3 has 15 amino acids. Germline V gives CDR1 MNHEY, CDR2 SMNVEV (reference sequence). This clonotype was recorded only once. With random hexamers, about 0.5 to 1 ug RNA was reverse transcribed. TCRdb ran MiXCR on the immunoSEQ multiplex PCR reads and lists one entry per CDR3 protein. Found here are roughly 150,000 distinct CDR3 sequences, roughly 96% of them singletons; the top ten hold 0.15%. V is TRBV27 and J is TRBJ1-5; D is undetermined. Sequenced input: CD8+ T cells from PBMCs. This clonotype was sampled from a human donor with multiple sclerosis. The CDR3 spells CASSPGLYSNQPQHF. Written as DNA, the CDR3 is TGTGCCAGCAGTCCCGGACTGTATAGCAATCAGCCCCAGCATTTT.